Presented here are 5 T cell receptor beta chains from one specimen sequenced in a study of cytomegalovirus exposure and HLA in healthy donors (TCRdb year 2017). To prepare the library, the immunoSEQ multiplex PCR assay was applied. For the multiplex PCR, a mixture combining 60 forward primers for TCR Vbeta segments and 13 reverse primers for TCR Jbeta segments was used. The source is immuneACCESS, and TCRdb retained only in-frame sequences with V and J called. Part of the clones is not carried over; for the studies checked, unresolved V genes explain less than half of this, and the remainder is unexplained. The sample records roughly 130,000 clones, approximately 80% of which are singletons. The ten top clones hold about 2% of the sample. Sequences were obtained from PBMCs. The receptors originated from a man between 18 and 35 years old in good health and CMV-seronegative.

The V and J genes are TRBV6-6 and TRBJ2-1; possible D gene TRBD2, 5 bases. The CDR3 consists of 14 residues. V dropped 0 bases and J dropped 5 bases, with 8 bases sitting between them. Looked up from germline, CDR1 is MNHNY and CDR2 is SVGAGI (reference sequence). In DNA, the CDR3 is TGTGCCAGCAGTTACTCGACGGGGAACAATGAGCAGTTCTTC. Protein sequence: CASSYSTGNNEQFF.

The chain uses TRBV27 and TRBJ2-7; the match to TRBD2 covers 8 bases. CDR3 size: 15 residues. Germline loops: CDR1 MNHEY, CDR2 SMNVEV (reference sequence). Trimming cost V 2 bases and J 7 bases; bases outside gene matches: 10. CDR3 sequence (DNA): TGTGCCAGCAGTTTAATGGGGACTAGATCTCGGGAGCAGTACTTC. Amino acid sequence: CASSLMGTRSREQYF.

This sequence joins TRBV30 and TRBJ1-2; 7 bases align to TRBD1. J gave up 8 bases and V 1 base, and 19 bases lay outside the gene matches. The CDR3 runs to 17 residues. CDR1 GTSNPN and CDR2 SVGIG come from the germline V gene (reference sequence). The CDR3 sequence: CAWSGLSFDRAIGGYTF. As DNA, the CDR3 is TGTGCCTGGAGTGGCTTATCTTTCGACAGGGCGATAGGCGGCTACACCTTC.

The genes are TRBV6-1 and TRBJ2-4; tentatively, D is TRBD2 (6 bases). V dropped 3 bases and J dropped 0 bases, with 9 bases sitting between them. This CDR3 spans 15 amino acids. Germline loops: CDR1 MNHNS, CDR2 SASEGT. Here the CDR3 DNA reads TGTGCCAGCAGTGAGCCGGGACTAGCCAAAAACATTCAGTACTTC. This encodes CASSEPGLAKNIQYF.

This sequence joins TRBV11-2 and TRBJ2-5; possible D gene TRBD2, 7 bases. This CDR3 comprises 17 residues. V lost 5 bases and J lost 4, with 23 bases in between. The germline V gene encodes CDR1 SGHAT and CDR2 FQNNGV. CDR3 sequence reads: CASSRQGGGEWGETQYF. In DNA form, the CDR3 reads TGTGCCAGCAGCCGCCAGGGAGGGGGTGAATGGGGAGAGACCCAGTACTTC.